This T cell receptor beta chain was identified during a study of blood T cell repertoires in COVID-19. Study-wide background: The origin of the acute and convalescent COVID-19 samples was the United States, Italy and Spain. T cells, B-cell-depleted T cells, or PBMCs provided the cDNA or gDNA that served as material.

The length of the CDR3 is 14 residues. The germline gives CDR1 SGHRS, CDR2 YFSETQ. J gave up 8 bases and V 5 bases, and 8 bases lay outside the gene matches. The participants were between about 18 and 100 years old and came from about two dozen US areas. Within 2 weeks before study entry, exposed participants met a COVID-19 case. The data were produced by immunoSEQ multiplex PCR, yet TCRdb's version contains in-frame clones alone and is incomplete. This sample has about 320,000 clones, with about 85% found just once. The chain uses TRBV5-1 and TRBJ1-4; 8 bases align to TRBD1. Sequenced sample: PBMCs or T cells enriched from blood (not recorded which). The sequence came from a woman aged 25 to 39 who had been exposed to COVID-19. CDR3 sequence (DNA): TGCGCCAGCAGTTTTGGACAGGGTTGGGAAAAACTGTTTTTT. Protein product: CASSFGQGWEKLFF. Filled out from reference TRBV5-1 and TRBJ1-4, the complete variable domain reads KAGVTQTPRYLIKTRGQQVTLSCSPISGHRSVSWYQQTPGQGLQFLFEYFSETQRNKGNFPGRFSGRQFSNSRSEMNVSTLELGDSALYLCASSFGQGWEKLFFGSGTQLSVL.